The rows below give T cell receptor beta chains drawn from one sample of a study of blood T cell repertoires in COVID-19. The method was immunoSEQ multiplex PCR; TCRdb's version includes in-frame clones alone and lacks a portion of them. In the table there are about 44,000 clones, roughly 84% of which are singletons. Sequenced material: peripheral blood. The receptors come from a woman between 65 and 79 years old with acute or convalescent COVID-19. CDR3s include the opening cysteine and the closing phenylalanine or tryptophan. D genes are given only for firm matches. Clone size appears in some rows only: once, few, many, or a class for an expanded clone.

J gene: TRBJ1-4
V gene: TRBV29-1
D gene: NA
clone size: NA
CDR3 protein: CSGGFGEKLFF
CDR3 DNA: TGCAGCGGAGGGTTTGGGGAAAAACTGTTTTTT

J gene: TRBJ2-1
V gene: TRBV6-5
D gene: TRBD2
clone size: NA
CDR3 protein: CASRDSGRAGEQFF
CDR3 DNA: TGTGCCAGCAGAGATAGCGGGAGGGCGGGTGAGCAGTTCTTC

J gene: TRBJ2-1
V gene: TRBV19
D gene: NA
clone size: NA
CDR3 protein: CASSTSGLRFSSYNEQFF
CDR3 DNA: TGTGCCAGTAGTACCTCGGGTTTGCGGTTTAGCTCCTACAATGAGCAGTTCTTC

J gene: TRBJ2-3
V gene: TRBV7-9
D gene: TRBD2
clone size: NA
CDR3 protein: CASTWSLAGGPDTQYF
CDR3 DNA: TGTGCCAGCACCTGGAGTCTAGCGGGAGGTCCAGATACGCAGTATTTT

J gene: TRBJ2-1
V gene: TRBV25-1
D gene: NA
clone size: NA
CDR3 protein: CASSGPGEQFF
CDR3 DNA: TGTGCCAGCAGTGGCCCGGGTGAGCAGTTCTTC

J gene: TRBJ1-2
V gene: TRBV27
D gene: TRBD1
clone size: NA
CDR3 protein: CASSSPTGGEGYGYTF
CDR3 DNA: TGTGCCAGCAGTTCCCCCACAGGGGGCGAAGGCTATGGCTACACCTTC

J gene: TRBJ1-2
V gene: TRBV5-1
D gene: NA
clone size: NA
CDR3 protein: CASSLVQSNYGYTF
CDR3 DNA: TGCGCCAGCAGCTTGGTTCAGTCTAACTATGGCTACACCTTC

J gene: TRBJ2-3
V gene: TRBV19
D gene: NA
clone size: few
CDR3 protein: CASRQGGSTDTQYF
CDR3 DNA: TGTGCCAGTAGGCAGGGTGGTAGCACAGATACGCAGTATTTT

J gene: TRBJ2-3
V gene: TRBV6-2/TRBV6-3
D gene: NA
clone size: NA
CDR3 protein: CASSSDLGSGHGSTDTQYF
CDR3 DNA: TGTGCCAGCAGTTCCGATTTGGGAAGCGGCCACGGAAGCACAGATACGCAGTATTTT

J gene: TRBJ2-2
V gene: TRBV4-2
D gene: NA
clone size: few
CDR3 protein: CASSQVTGNGMELFF
CDR3 DNA: TGTGCCAGCAGCCAAGTAACAGGGAATGGGATGGAGCTGTTTTTT

J gene: TRBJ1-1
V gene: TRBV7-2
D gene: NA
clone size: NA
CDR3 protein: CASSLDPAGNTEAFF
CDR3 DNA: TGTGCCAGCAGCTTAGACCCAGCGGGGAACACTGAAGCTTTCTTT

J gene: TRBJ2-7
V gene: TRBV5-1
D gene: TRBD1
clone size: once
CDR3 protein: CASSFSQGAFHEQYF
CDR3 DNA: TGCGCCAGCAGCTTTTCACAGGGGGCGTTCCACGAGCAGTACTTC

J gene: TRBJ1-1
V gene: TRBV19
D gene: TRBD1
clone size: NA
CDR3 protein: CASSRDRGSSVTEAFF
CDR3 DNA: TGTGCCAGTAGTAGGGACAGGGGATCTTCGGTCACTGAAGCTTTCTTT

J gene: TRBJ1-1
V gene: TRBV12-3/TRBV12-4
D gene: NA
clone size: NA
CDR3 protein: CASRTRGFAFF
CDR3 DNA: TGTGCCAGCAGGACCAGGGGATTTGCTTTCTTT

J gene: TRBJ2-3
V gene: TRBV7-3
D gene: TRBD2
clone size: NA
CDR3 protein: CASSDSRLAGGVAQYF
CDR3 DNA: TGTGCCAGCAGCGACAGCCGACTAGCGGGAGGGGTTGCGCAGTATTTT

J gene: TRBJ2-2
V gene: TRBV9
D gene: TRBD2
clone size: NA
CDR3 protein: CASSIRTSGGTGELFF
CDR3 DNA: TGTGCCAGCAGCATTCGGACTAGCGGAGGCACCGGGGAGCTGTTTTTT

J gene: TRBJ2-3
V gene: TRBV5-8
D gene: TRBD1
clone size: NA
CDR3 protein: CASSLIATGTGDTQYF
CDR3 DNA: TGTGCCAGCAGCCTAATCGCGACAGGGACCGGAGATACGCAGTATTTT

J gene: TRBJ1-5
V gene: TRBV28
D gene: NA
clone size: NA
CDR3 protein: CASSLLRVAQHF
CDR3 DNA: TGTGCCAGCAGTTTACTTCGGGTGGCCCAGCATTTT

J gene: TRBJ2-1
V gene: TRBV7-3
D gene: NA
clone size: NA
CDR3 protein: CASSLRPSRDEQFF
CDR3 DNA: TGTGCCAGCAGCTTAAGGCCCAGCAGGGATGAGCAGTTCTTC

J gene: TRBJ2-7
V gene: TRBV9
D gene: NA
clone size: few
CDR3 protein: CASSVEMGPYEQYF
CDR3 DNA: TGTGCCAGCAGCGTAGAAATGGGCCCCTACGAGCAGTACTTC

J gene: TRBJ1-5
V gene: TRBV11-2
D gene: NA
clone size: NA
CDR3 protein: CASSLGQGPNQPQHF
CDR3 DNA: TGTGCCAGCAGCTTAGGGCAGGGCCCCAATCAGCCCCAGCATTTT

J gene: TRBJ2-6
V gene: TRBV18
D gene: NA
clone size: NA
CDR3 protein: CASSPRTSGANVLTF
CDR3 DNA: TGTGCCAGCTCACCACGAACTTCTGGGGCCAACGTCCTGACTTTC

J gene: TRBJ2-2
V gene: TRBV18
D gene: NA
clone size: NA
CDR3 protein: CASSPLQAGYSTGELFF
CDR3 DNA: TGTGCCAGCTCACCCCTCCAGGCAGGGTATAGCACCGGGGAGCTGTTTTTT

J gene: TRBJ2-3
V gene: TRBV6-1
D gene: NA
clone size: NA
CDR3 protein: CASSDAAGTQYF
CDR3 DNA: TGTGCCAGCAGTGACGCTGCGGGTACGCAGTATTTT

J gene: TRBJ2-3
V gene: TRBV5-1
D gene: NA
clone size: NA
CDR3 protein: CASMVTRLGDTQYF
CDR3 DNA: TGCGCCAGCATGGTGACTAGATTGGGAGATACGCAGTATTTT

J gene: TRBJ2-1
V gene: TRBV20-1
D gene: NA
clone size: NA
CDR3 protein: CSARDRTEQFF
CDR3 DNA: TGCAGTGCTAGAGATCGGACAGAGCAGTTCTTC

J gene: TRBJ2-7
V gene: TRBV30
D gene: NA
clone size: NA
CDR3 protein: CAWSEVALQGYEQYF
CDR3 DNA: TGTGCCTGGAGTGAGGTAGCCCTCCAGGGGTACGAGCAGTACTTC

J gene: TRBJ2-7
V gene: TRBV29-1
D gene: TRBD1
clone size: NA
CDR3 protein: CSVEGQAGYEQYF
CDR3 DNA: TGCAGCGTTGAGGGACAGGCCGGCTACGAGCAGTACTTC

J gene: TRBJ2-2
V gene: TRBV18
D gene: NA
clone size: few
CDR3 protein: CASSFGGGELFF
CDR3 DNA: TGTGCCAGCTCATTCGGTGGCGGGGAGCTGTTTTTT

J gene: TRBJ1-1
V gene: TRBV9
D gene: NA
clone size: once
CDR3 protein: CASSVAQGGNTEAFF
CDR3 DNA: TGTGCCAGCAGCGTTGCCCAGGGCGGGAACACTGAAGCTTTCTTT

J gene: TRBJ1-1
V gene: TRBV7-3
D gene: TRBD1
clone size: NA
CDR3 protein: CASSLDGQVNTEAFF
CDR3 DNA: TGTGCCAGCAGCTTAGATGGACAGGTGAACACTGAAGCTTTCTTT

J gene: TRBJ1-2
V gene: TRBV5-1
D gene: TRBD1
clone size: once
CDR3 protein: CASGEQGAGYGYTF
CDR3 DNA: TGCGCCAGCGGAGAACAGGGGGCGGGCTATGGCTACACCTTC

J gene: TRBJ2-1
V gene: TRBV6-6
D gene: TRBD2
clone size: NA
CDR3 protein: CASSSLAGGLGEQFF
CDR3 DNA: TGTGCCAGCAGTTCGCTAGCGGGAGGACTAGGTGAGCAGTTCTTC

J gene: TRBJ2-3
V gene: TRBV29-1
D gene: TRBD1
clone size: NA
CDR3 protein: CSSRGQGADTQYF
CDR3 DNA: TGCAGTTCTAGGGGACAGGGGGCAGATACGCAGTATTTT

J gene: TRBJ1-4
V gene: TRBV27
D gene: NA
clone size: NA
CDR3 protein: CASSLSDRSEKLFF
CDR3 DNA: TGTGCCAGCAGTTTATCGGACAGAAGCGAAAAACTGTTTTTT

J gene: TRBJ1-3
V gene: TRBV6-5
D gene: TRBD1
clone size: NA
CDR3 protein: CASSSSTGVFGNTIYF
CDR3 DNA: TGTGCCAGCAGTTCCTCGACAGGGGTCTTTGGAAACACCATATATTTT

J gene: TRBJ2-7
V gene: TRBV29-1
D gene: NA
clone size: once
CDR3 protein: CSVRQKTYEQYF
CDR3 DNA: TGCAGCGTACGACAGAAAACATACGAGCAGTACTTC

J gene: TRBJ2-2
V gene: TRBV7-3
D gene: TRBD1
clone size: NA
CDR3 protein: CASSKRTGGLTGELFF
CDR3 DNA: TGTGCCAGCAGCAAAAGGACAGGGGGATTGACCGGGGAGCTGTTTTTT

J gene: TRBJ2-7
V gene: TRBV5-1
D gene: TRBD2
clone size: NA
CDR3 protein: CASSLGRGDTSYEQYF
CDR3 DNA: TGCGCCAGCAGCTTGGGGCGGGGGGACACCTCCTACGAGCAGTACTTC

J gene: TRBJ1-5
V gene: TRBV5-8
D gene: NA
clone size: NA
CDR3 protein: CASSTPYSNQPQHF
CDR3 DNA: TGTGCCAGCTCCACTCCCTACAGCAATCAGCCCCAGCATTTT

J gene: TRBJ1-2
V gene: TRBV12-3/TRBV12-4
D gene: NA
clone size: NA
CDR3 protein: CASSFPSF
CDR3 DNA: TGTGCCAGCAGTTTCCCTTCCTTC

J gene: TRBJ2-2
V gene: TRBV24-1
D gene: TRBD2
clone size: NA
CDR3 protein: CATSDAGLADTGELFF
CDR3 DNA: TGTGCCACCAGTGATGCGGGACTAGCGGACACCGGGGAGCTGTTTTTT

J gene: TRBJ2-1
V gene: TRBV18
D gene: NA
clone size: NA
CDR3 protein: CASSPGQRINEQFF
CDR3 DNA: TGTGCCAGCTCACCAGGACAGCGAATCAATGAGCAGTTCTTC

J gene: TRBJ1-1
V gene: TRBV9
D gene: TRBD1
clone size: NA
CDR3 protein: CASSVDPDRDGEAFF
CDR3 DNA: TGTGCCAGCAGCGTAGACCCGGACAGGGATGGTGAAGCTTTCTTT

J gene: TRBJ2-7
V gene: TRBV27
D gene: TRBD2
clone size: few
CDR3 protein: CASRLRTSEGSYEQYF
CDR3 DNA: TGTGCCAGCAGGCTACGGACTAGCGAGGGGTCCTACGAGCAGTACTTC